The 3 T cell receptor beta chains listed next were all sequenced from one sample in a study of blood T cell repertoires in COVID-19. TCRdb's copy holds only in-frame clones and misses some; the assay was immunoSEQ multiplex PCR. Of about 59,000 clones in the sample, about 86% were seen once. The sample comprised peripheral blood. These TCRs come from a woman older than 75 with active COVID-19.

This chain connects TRBV7-2 to TRBJ2-2; a possible D gene is TRBD2 (6 bases). The CDR3 extends over 14 amino acids. Germline V CDR1 and CDR2: SGHTA, FQGNSA. V shed 6 bases and J shed 6 bases, with 14 bases lying between them. CDR3 sequence (DNA): TGTGCCAGCAGGCGCGACCGCGGGGCCGGGGAGCTGTTTTTT. This gives the protein CASRRDRGAGELFF. The full variable domain, rest sourced from reference TRBV7-2 and TRBJ2-2, is GAGVSQSPSNKVTEKGKDVELRCDPISGHTALYWYRQSLGQGLEFLIYFQGNSAPDKSGLPSDRFSAERTGGSVSTLTIQRTQQEDSAVYLCASRRDRGAGELFFGEGSRLTVL.

This clone was observed once. This chain joins TRBV2 and TRBJ2-3, with D possibly matching TRBD2 (5 bases). Trimming removed 4 bases from V and 0 bases from J, with 8 bases in between. Germline CDR1 SNHLY, CDR2 FYNNEI. The CDR3 spans 14 residues. The DNA for the CDR3 is TGTGCCAGCAGTGCCGGGGTTAGCACAGATACGCAGTATTTT. Translated, it gives CASSAGVSTDTQYF.

The V call is TRBV9, the J call TRBJ2-1, with TRBD2 identical over 16 bases. CDR1 SGDLS and CDR2 YYNGEE come from the germline V gene. This CDR3 spans 18 amino acids. The trim removed 0 bases at V and 9 bases at J, leaving 9 bases unmatched. CDR3 amino acids: CASSVATGTSGGAPEQFF. The CDR3 DNA follows: TGTGCCAGCAGCGTAGCTACGGGGACTAGCGGGGGGGCCCCTGAGCAGTTCTTC.